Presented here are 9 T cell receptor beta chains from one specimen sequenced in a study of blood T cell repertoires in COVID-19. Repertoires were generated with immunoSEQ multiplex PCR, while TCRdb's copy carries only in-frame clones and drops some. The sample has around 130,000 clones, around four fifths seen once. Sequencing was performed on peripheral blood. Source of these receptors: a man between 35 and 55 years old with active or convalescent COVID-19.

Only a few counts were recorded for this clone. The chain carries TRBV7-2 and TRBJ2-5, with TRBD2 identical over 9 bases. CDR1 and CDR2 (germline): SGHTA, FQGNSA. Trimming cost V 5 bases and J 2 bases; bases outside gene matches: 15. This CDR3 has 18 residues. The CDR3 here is CASSPGGRGGSRQETQYF. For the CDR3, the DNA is TGTGCCAGCAGCCCTGGTGGGCGGGGGGGATCAAGGCAAGAGACCCAGTACTTC.

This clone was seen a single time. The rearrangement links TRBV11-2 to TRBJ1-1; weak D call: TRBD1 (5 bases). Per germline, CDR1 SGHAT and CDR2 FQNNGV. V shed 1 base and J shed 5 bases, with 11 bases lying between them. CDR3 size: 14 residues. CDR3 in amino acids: CASSLVRGKTEAFF. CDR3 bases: TGTGCCAGCAGCTTAGTAAGGGGTAAGACTGAAGCTTTCTTT.

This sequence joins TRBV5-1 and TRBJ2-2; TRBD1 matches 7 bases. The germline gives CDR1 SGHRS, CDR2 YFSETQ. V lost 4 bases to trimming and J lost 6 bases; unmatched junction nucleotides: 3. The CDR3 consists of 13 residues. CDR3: CASSADRAGELFF. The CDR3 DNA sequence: TGCGCCAGCAGCGCCGACAGGGCCGGGGAGCTGTTTTTT.

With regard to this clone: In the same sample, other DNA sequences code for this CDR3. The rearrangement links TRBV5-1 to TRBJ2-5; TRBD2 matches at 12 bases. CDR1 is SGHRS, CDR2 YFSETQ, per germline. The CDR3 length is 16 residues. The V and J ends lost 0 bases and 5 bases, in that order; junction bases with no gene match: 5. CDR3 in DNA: TGCGCCAGCAGCTTGGCACTAGCGGGGGGCCAGGAGACCCAGTACTTC. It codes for CASSLALAGGQETQYF.

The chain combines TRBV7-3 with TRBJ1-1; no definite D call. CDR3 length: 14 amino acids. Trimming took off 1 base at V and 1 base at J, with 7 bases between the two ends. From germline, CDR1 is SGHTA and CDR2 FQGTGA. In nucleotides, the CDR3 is TGTGCCAGCAGCTTAAGTCCAGGGAACACTGAAGCTTTCTTT. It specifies CASSLSPGNTEAFF.

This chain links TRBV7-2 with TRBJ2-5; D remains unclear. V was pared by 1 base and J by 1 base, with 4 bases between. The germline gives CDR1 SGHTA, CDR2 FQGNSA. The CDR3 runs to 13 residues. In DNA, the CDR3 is TGTGCCAGCAGCTTAGGGCTCCAAGAGACCCAGTACTTC. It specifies CASSLGLQETQYF.

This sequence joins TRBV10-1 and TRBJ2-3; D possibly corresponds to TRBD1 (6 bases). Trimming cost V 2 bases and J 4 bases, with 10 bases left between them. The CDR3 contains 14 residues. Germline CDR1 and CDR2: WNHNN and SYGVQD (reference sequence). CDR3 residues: CASSETGRPDTQYF. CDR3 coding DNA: TGCGCCAGCAGTGAGACAGGGCGACCAGATACGCAGTATTTT.

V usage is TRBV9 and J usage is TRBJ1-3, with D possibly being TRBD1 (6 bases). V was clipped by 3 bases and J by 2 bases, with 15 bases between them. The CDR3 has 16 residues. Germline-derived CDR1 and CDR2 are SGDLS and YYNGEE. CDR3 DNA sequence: TGTGCCAGCAGCGGACGATGGGGGGGCCCTGGAAACACCATATATTTT. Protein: CASSGRWGGPGNTIYF. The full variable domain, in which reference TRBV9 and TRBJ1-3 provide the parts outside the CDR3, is DSGVTQTPKHLITATGQRVTLRCSPRSGDLSVYWYQQSLDQGLQFLIQYYNGEERAKGNILERFSAQQFPDLHSELNLSSLELGDSALYFCASSGRWGGPGNTIYFGEGSWLTVV.

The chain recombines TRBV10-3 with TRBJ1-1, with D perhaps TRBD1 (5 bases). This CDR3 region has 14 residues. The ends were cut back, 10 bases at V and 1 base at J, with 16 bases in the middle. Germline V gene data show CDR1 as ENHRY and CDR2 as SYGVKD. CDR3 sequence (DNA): TGTGCCACCGGAGGGGCTCAGGAGAACACTGAAGCTTTCTTT. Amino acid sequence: CATGGAQENTEAFF.